This T cell receptor beta chain was found in a study of cytomegalovirus exposure and HLA in healthy donors. Whole-study findings and limits: As a later analysis revealed, the rate of TCR association differed by HLA locus, with DRB1 most and HLA-C fewest. Analyzed later, most CMV-associated TCR beta chains appeared HLA-restricted. The authors listed 164 TCR beta chains as cytomegalovirus-associated.

A word on this clone: The antigen remains unidentified.

The PCR ran on 60 Vbeta and 13 Jbeta primers. The protocol was immunoSEQ multiplex PCR, while the TCRdb copy is restricted to in-frame clones and leaves out a portion. The data hold roughly 120,000 clones, with just under 75% observed a single time. The CDR3 runs 16 residues. The germline V gene encodes CDR1 SGDLS and CDR2 YYNGEE. V was cut by 0 bases and J by 4 bases, with 13 bases left in between. This TCR was recovered from a man aged 55 to 70 in good health and CMV-seropositive. This chain joins TRBV9 and TRBJ2-2; tentative D call: TRBD1 (5 bases). Material for sequencing was PBMCs. In nucleotides, the CDR3 is TGTGCCAGCAGCGTAGTAGGGGTTCGAACCACCGGGGAGCTGTTTTTT. Protein product: CASSVVGVRTTGELFF.